The 8 T cell receptor beta chains below come from one sample, sequenced in a study of blood T cell repertoires in COVID-19. Produced via immunoSEQ multiplex PCR; TCRdb's table is partial and in-frame only. Of fewer than 200,000 clones in the sample, around 89% were seen once. Input material: peripheral blood. The receptor source for this set is a man in his sixties with acute or convalescent COVID-19.

The rearrangement uses TRBV12-3 or TRBV12-4 and TRBJ2-7; weak D call: TRBD2 (6 bases). The length of the CDR3 is 13 residues. With 7 bases removed from V and 3 bases from J, the gap between germline ends came to 13 bases. Written as DNA, the CDR3 is TGTGCCAGCACCCTACTTAGCGGCTACGAGCAGTACTTC. Amino acid sequence: CASTLLSGYEQYF.

CDR3 coding DNA: TGTGCCAGCTCACCCTCTAGTAGCGGGGGTGTAGATACGCAGTATTTT. Encoded protein: CASSPSSSGGVDTQYF. The rearrangement links TRBV18 to TRBJ2-3; 9 nucleotides line up with TRBD2. This CDR3 has 16 residues. Germline lookup yields CDR1 KGHSH and CDR2 LQKENI. With V trimmed by 3 bases and J by 5 bases, 9 bases remained unmatched.

The chain carries TRBV12-3 or TRBV12-4 and TRBJ2-6; 7 bases are shared with TRBD1. With 4 bases clipped from V and 12 bases from J, the junction kept 6 bases outside the gene matches. The CDR3 contains 13 residues. The CDR3 DNA reads TGTGCCAGCAGTTGGGGCCAGGGGGTCGTCCTGACTTTC. Amino acids: CASSWGQGVVLTF.

The V call is TRBV5-4, the J call TRBJ2-3; the D gene is possibly TRBD1 (6 bases). The CDR3 covers 15 residues. V dropped 4 bases and J dropped 0 bases, with 12 bases sitting between them. The germline V gene has CDR1 SGHNT and CDR2 YYREEE (reference sequence). The CDR3 is CASSLRGSSTDTQYF. DNA for the CDR3: TGTGCCAGCAGCCTCAGGGGTTCTAGCACAGATACGCAGTATTTT.

V is TRBV27 and J is TRBJ1-2, with D maybe TRBD1 (6 bases). Looked up from germline, CDR1 is MNHEY and CDR2 is SMNVEV (reference sequence). The CDR3 contains 17 residues. Trimming stripped 6 bases from V and 3 bases from J, with 23 bases between. Here the CDR3 reads CASSLRGASLFDYGYTF. The CDR3, as DNA: TGTGCCAGCAGCCTACGGGGGGCCTCTCTTTTTGACTATGGCTACACCTTC.

This sequence joins TRBV3-1 (or the pseudogene TRBV3-2) and TRBJ1-1; D is uncertain. V was shortened by 4 bases and J by 2 bases, with 11 bases between the two germline ends. The CDR3 spans 14 residues. Germline V gene lookup returns CDR1 LGHDT and CDR2 YNNKEL (reference sequence). This CDR3 reads CASSLRGSNTEAFF. The CDR3, as DNA: TGTGCCAGCAGCCTACGAGGGTCCAACACTGAAGCTTTCTTT.

V is TRBV24-1 and J is TRBJ1-5, with D possibly being TRBD1 (6 bases). Trimming left V 4 bases short and J 0 bases short, with 12 bases between. Germline CDR1 is KGHDR and CDR2 is SFDVKD. This CDR3 comprises 16 residues. The DNA of the CDR3 is TGTGCCACCAGTGACTCAGGGGATTATAGCAATCAGCCCCAGCATTTT. Protein product: CATSDSGDYSNQPQHF.

This clone was seen a single time. The rearrangement joins TRBV6-2 or TRBV6-3 to TRBJ2-3; 10 bases fit TRBD1. The CDR3 runs to 16 residues. CDR1 and CDR2 from the germline V gene are MNHEY and SVGEGT. Losses at the gene ends were 5 bases for V and 1 base for J; bases not matched to a gene: 6. The CDR3 loop is CASSRPGTGGTDTQYF. DNA for the CDR3: TGTGCCAGCAGTCGACCCGGGACAGGGGGCACAGATACGCAGTATTTT.